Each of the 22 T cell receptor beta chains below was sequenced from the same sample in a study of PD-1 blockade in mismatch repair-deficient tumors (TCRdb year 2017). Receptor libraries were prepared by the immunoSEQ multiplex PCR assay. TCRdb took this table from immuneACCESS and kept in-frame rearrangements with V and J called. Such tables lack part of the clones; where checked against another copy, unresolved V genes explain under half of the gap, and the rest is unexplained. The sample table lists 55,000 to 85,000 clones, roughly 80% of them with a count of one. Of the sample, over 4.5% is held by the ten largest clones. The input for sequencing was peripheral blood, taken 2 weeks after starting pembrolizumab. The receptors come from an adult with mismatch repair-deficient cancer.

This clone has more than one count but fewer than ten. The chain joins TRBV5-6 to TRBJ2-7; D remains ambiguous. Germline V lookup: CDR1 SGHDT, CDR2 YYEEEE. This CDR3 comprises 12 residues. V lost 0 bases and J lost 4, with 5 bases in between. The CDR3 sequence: CASSLGQYEQYF. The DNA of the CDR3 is TGTGCCAGCAGCTTGGGTCAGTACGAGCAGTACTTC.

CDR3 bases: TGTGCCAGCAGCCACCGGCAGAACTACGAGCAGTACTTC. It yields the protein CASSHRQNYEQYF. The rearrangement joins TRBV16 to TRBJ2-7; no firm D call. V was trimmed by 3 bases and J by 3 bases, leaving 9 bases between them. Germline loops: CDR1 KGHSY, CDR2 FQNENV. The CDR3 has 13 amino acids.

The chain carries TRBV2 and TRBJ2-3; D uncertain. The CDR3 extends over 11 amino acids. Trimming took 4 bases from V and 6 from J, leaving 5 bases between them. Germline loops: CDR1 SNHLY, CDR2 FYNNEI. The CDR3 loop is CASSVADTQYF. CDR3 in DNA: TGTGCCAGCAGTGTGGCGGATACGCAGTATTTT.

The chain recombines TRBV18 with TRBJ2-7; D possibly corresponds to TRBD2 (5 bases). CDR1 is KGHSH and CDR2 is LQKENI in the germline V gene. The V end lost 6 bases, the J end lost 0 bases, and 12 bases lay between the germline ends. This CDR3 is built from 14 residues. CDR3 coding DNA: TGTGCCAGCTCCACCGGGAAGAGCTCCTACGAGCAGTACTTC. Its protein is CASSTGKSSYEQYF. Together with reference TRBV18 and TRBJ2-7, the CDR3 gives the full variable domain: NAGVMQNPRHLVRRRGQEARLRCSPMKGHSHVYWYRQLPEEGLKFMVYLQKENIIDESGMPKERFSAEFPKEGPSILRIQQVVRGDSAAYFCASSTGKSSYEQYFGPGTRLTVT.

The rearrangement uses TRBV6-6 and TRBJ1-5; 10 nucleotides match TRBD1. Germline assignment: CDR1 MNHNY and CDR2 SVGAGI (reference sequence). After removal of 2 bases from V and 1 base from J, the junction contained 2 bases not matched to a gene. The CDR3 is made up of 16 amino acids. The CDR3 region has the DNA TGTGCCAGCAGTTACGGGACAGGGGCGAGCAATCAGCCCCAGCATTTT. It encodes CASSYGTGASNQPQHF.

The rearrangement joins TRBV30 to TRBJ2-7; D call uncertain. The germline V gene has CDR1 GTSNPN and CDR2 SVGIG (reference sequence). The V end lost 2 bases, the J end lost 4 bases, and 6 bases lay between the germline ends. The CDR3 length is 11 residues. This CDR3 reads CAWSNRYEQYF. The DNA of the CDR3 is TGTGCCTGGAGTAATAGGTACGAGCAGTACTTC.

DNA for the CDR3: TGTGCCAGCAGCATCGGGACTAGCGGGACAGAGCAGTACTTC. It yields the protein CASSIGTSGTEQYF. This chain connects TRBV7-2 to TRBJ2-7, with TRBD2 matching 13 bases. The V gene end was trimmed by 5 bases and the J gene end by 7 bases; junction bases not matched to a gene: 5. The CDR3 totals 14 residues. Germline V CDR1 and CDR2: SGHTA, FQGNSA.

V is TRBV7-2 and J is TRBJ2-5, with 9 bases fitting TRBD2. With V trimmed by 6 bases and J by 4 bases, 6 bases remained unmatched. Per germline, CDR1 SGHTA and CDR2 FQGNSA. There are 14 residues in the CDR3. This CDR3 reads CASRIGGRGETQYF. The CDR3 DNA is TGTGCCAGCAGGATTGGCGGGAGGGGAGAGACCCAGTACTTC.

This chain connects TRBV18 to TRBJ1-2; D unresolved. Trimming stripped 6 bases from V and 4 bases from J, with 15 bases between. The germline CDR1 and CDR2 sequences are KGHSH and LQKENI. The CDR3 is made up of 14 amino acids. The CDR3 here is CASSPIEMSYGYTF. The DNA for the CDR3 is TGTGCCAGCTCCCCCATAGAGATGTCCTATGGCTACACCTTC.

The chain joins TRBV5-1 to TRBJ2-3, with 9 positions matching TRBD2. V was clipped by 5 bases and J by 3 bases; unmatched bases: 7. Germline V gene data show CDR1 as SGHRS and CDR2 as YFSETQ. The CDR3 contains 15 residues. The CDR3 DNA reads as TGCGCCAGCAGATGGGCGGGAGGGCTAACAGATACGCAGTATTTT. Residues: CASRWAGGLTDTQYF.

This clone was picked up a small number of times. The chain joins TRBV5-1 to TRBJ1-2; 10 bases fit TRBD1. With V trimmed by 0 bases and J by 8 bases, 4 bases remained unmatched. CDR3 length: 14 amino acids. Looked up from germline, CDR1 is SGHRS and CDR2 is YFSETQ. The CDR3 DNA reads TGCGCCAGCAGCTTGGGACAGGGGGCGCGGGGCTACACCTTC. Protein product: CASSLGQGARGYTF.

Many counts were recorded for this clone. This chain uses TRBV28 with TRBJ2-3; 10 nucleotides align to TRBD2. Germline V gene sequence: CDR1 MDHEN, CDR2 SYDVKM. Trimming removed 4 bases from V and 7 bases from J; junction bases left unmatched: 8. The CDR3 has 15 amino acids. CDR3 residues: CASSSKREGPYTQYF. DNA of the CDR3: TGTGCCAGCAGTTCGAAGCGGGAGGGCCCCTATACGCAGTATTTT.

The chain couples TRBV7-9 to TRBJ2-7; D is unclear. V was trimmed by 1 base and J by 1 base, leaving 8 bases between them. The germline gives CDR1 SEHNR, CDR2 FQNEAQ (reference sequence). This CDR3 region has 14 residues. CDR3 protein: CASSLDGGSYEQYF. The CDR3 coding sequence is TGTGCCAGCAGCTTAGATGGCGGATCCTACGAGCAGTACTTC.

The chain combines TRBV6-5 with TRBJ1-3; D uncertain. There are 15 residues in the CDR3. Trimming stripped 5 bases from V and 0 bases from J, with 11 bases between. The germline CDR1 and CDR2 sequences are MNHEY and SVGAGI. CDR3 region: CASSPTASSGNTIYF. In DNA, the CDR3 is TGTGCCAGCAGTCCAACCGCGAGCTCTGGAAACACCATATATTTT.

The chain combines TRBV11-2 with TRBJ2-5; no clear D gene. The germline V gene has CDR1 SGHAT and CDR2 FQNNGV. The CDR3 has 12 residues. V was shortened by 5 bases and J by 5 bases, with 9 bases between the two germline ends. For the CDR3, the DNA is TGTGCCAGCAGCCCAATCCCGGAGACCCAGTACTTC. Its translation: CASSPIPETQYF. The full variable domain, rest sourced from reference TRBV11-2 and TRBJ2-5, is EAGVAQSPRYKIIEKRQSVAFWCNPISGHATLYWYQQILGQGPKLLIQFQNNGVVDDSQLPKDRFSAERLKGVDSTLKIQPAKLEDSAVYLCASSPIPETQYFGPGTRLLVL.

The CDR3 nucleotides read TGTGCCAGCAGCGTACCGGGGAAAGAGACCCAGTACTTC. This translates into CASSVPGKETQYF. V gene TRBV9 combines with J gene TRBJ2-5, with a possible D match to TRBD2 (5 bases). The germline V and J ends were trimmed by 1 base and 3 bases, with 7 bases remaining between them. The germline gives CDR1 SGDLS, CDR2 YYNGEE. CDR3 size: 13 residues.

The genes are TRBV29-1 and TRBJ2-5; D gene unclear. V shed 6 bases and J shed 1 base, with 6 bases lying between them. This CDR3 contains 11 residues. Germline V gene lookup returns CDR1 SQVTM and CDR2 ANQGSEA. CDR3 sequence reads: CSVLSQETQYF. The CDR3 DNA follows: TGCAGCGTCCTGAGCCAAGAGACCCAGTACTTC.

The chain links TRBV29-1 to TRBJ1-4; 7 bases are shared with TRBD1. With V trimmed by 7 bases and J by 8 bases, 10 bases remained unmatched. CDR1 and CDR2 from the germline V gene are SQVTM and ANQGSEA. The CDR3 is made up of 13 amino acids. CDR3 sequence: CSGRQGGSEKLFF. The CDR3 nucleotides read TGCAGCGGACGACAGGGAGGATCCGAAAAACTGTTTTTT.

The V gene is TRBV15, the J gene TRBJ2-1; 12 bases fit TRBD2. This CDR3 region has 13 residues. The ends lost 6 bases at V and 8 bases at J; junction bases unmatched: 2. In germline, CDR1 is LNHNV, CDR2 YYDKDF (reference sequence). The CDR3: CATRTSGSDEQFF. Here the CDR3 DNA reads TGTGCCACCAGGACTAGCGGGAGTGATGAGCAGTTCTTC.

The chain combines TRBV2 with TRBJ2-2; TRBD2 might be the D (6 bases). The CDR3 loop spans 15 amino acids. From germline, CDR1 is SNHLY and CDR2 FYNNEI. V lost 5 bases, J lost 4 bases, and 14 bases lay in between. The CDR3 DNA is TGTGCCAGCAGTCTACGGGAAGCGGGCACCGGGGAGCTGTTTTTT. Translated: CASSLREAGTGELFF.

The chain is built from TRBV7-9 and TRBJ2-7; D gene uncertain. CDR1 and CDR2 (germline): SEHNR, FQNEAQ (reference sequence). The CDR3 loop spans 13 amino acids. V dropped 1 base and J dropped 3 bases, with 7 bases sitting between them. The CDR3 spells CASSLVGLYEQYF. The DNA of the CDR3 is TGTGCCAGCAGCTTAGTAGGGCTCTACGAGCAGTACTTC.

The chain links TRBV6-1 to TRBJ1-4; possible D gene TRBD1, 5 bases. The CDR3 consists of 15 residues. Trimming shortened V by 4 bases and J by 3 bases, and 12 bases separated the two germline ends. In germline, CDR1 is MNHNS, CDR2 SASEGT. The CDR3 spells CASSGGELANEKLFF. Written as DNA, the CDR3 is TGTGCCAGCAGTGGGGGCGAGTTGGCTAATGAAAAACTGTTTTTT.